This T cell receptor beta chain came from a study of cytomegalovirus exposure and HLA in healthy donors. Study information: One earlier analysis, a look at about 179 million T cells, found some 100 million unique TCR beta sequences. Falling in the Caucasian-associated ancestry cluster were roughly 86% of a few hundred genotyped donors.

A few counts support this clone. The PCR ran on 60 Vbeta and 13 Jbeta primers. Some clones are missing from TCRdb's copy, which holds only in-frame ones; the method was immunoSEQ multiplex PCR. The sample contains about 120,000 clones, about three quarters of which appear only once. V dropped 2 bases and J dropped 5; count of bases not matched to a gene: 5. The germline V gene has CDR1 LGHNT and CDR2 FRNRAP. The CDR3 has 14 residues. The chain links TRBV12-5 to TRBJ1-1, with TRBD1 identical over 7 bases. This clonotype was obtained from a middle-aged woman in good health and CMV-seropositive. Specimen: PBMCs. The CDR3 loop is CASGLTGVATEAFF. Written as DNA, the CDR3 is TGTGCTAGTGGTTTGACAGGGGTTGCGACTGAAGCTTTCTTT.